This T cell receptor beta chain emerged from a study of T cells in Graves' hyperthyroidism and ophthalmopathy. Amplified TCR beta CDR3 regions derived from RNA transcripts. A first-round RT-PCR of the TCR CDR3 used the HTBI primer set. A single record per CDR3 protein comes from TCRdb applying MiXCR to the multiplex PCR reads. Of hundreds of thousands of distinct CDR3 sequences detected, about a fifth appear once; the ten largest clones hold about 3.5%. The CDR3 spans 13 residues. V trimming: 5 bases; J trimming: 6 bases; junction bases outside the gene matches: 6. Per the germline V gene, CDR1 is GTSNPN and CDR2 is SVGIG (reference sequence). The sample holds many counts of this clonotype.

The specimen was blood. This clonotype originated in a woman under 30 with Graves' hyperthyroidism. The chain uses TRBV30 and TRBJ1-5; 8 bases are a match to TRBD1. CDR3 sequence (DNA): TGTGCCTGGGGGGGACAGGCGGGTCAGCCCCAGCATTTT. Its protein is CAWGGQAGQPQHF.